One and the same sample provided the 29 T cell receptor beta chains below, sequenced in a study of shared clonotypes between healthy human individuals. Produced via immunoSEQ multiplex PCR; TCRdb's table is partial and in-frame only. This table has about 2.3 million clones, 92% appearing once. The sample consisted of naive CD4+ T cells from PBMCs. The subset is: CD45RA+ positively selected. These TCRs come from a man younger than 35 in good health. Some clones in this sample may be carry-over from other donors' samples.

The CDR3 coding sequence is TGTGCCAGCAGTTTATTAGGGCCGCAGCCACAAGAGACCCAGTACTTC. Translation gives CASSLLGPQPQETQYF. The chain combines TRBV28 with TRBJ2-5, with D uncertain. V gave up 1 base and J gave up 2 bases, with 14 bases separating them. Germline assignment: CDR1 MDHEN and CDR2 SYDVKM. The length of the CDR3 is 16 residues.

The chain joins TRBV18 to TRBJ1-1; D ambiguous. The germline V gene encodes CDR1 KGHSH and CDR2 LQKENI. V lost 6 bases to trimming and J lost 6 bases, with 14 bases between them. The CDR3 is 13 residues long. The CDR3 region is CASSLGLPPEAFF. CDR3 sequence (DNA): TGTGCCAGCTCCCTCGGACTCCCCCCTGAAGCTTTCTTT.

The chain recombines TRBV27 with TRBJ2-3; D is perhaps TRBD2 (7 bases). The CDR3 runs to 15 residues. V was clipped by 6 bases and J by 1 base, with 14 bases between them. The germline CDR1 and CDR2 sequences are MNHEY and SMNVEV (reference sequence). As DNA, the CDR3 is TGTGCCAGCAGAAAAAGCGGGACACGCACAGATACGCAGTATTTT. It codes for CASRKSGTRTDTQYF.

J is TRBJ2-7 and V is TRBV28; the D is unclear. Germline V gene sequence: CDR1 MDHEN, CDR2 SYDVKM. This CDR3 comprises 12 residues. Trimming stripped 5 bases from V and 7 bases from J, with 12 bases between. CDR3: CASSGPSVEQYF. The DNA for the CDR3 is TGTGCCAGCAGTGGGCCCTCCGTGGAGCAGTACTTC.

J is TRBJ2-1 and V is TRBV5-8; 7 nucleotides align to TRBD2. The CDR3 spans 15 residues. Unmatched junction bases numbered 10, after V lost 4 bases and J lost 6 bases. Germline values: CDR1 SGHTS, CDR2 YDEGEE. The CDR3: CASSPGTTPANEQFF. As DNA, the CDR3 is TGTGCCAGCAGCCCAGGGACTACACCGGCCAATGAGCAGTTCTTC.

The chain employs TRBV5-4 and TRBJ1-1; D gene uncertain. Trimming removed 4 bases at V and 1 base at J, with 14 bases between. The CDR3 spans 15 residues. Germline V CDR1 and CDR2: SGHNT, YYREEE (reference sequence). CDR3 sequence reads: CASSNTKAGNTEAFF. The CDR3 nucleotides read TGTGCCAGCAGCAACACAAAGGCCGGGAACACTGAAGCTTTCTTT.

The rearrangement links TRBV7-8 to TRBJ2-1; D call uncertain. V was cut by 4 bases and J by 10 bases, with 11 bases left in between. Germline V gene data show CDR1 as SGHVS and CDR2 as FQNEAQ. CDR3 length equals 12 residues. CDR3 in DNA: TGTGCCAGCAGCTCCCCAACATACGAGCAGTTCTTC. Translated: CASSSPTYEQFF.

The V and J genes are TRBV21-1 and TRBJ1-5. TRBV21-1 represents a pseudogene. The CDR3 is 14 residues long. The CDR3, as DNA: TGTGCCGTCAGGACGGATTATAGCAATCAGCCCCAGCATTTT. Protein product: CAVRTDYSNQPQHF.

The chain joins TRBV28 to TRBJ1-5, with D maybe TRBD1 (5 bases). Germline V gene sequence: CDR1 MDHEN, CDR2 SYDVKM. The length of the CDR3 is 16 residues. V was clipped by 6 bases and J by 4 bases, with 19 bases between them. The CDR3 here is CASSLIKGRGNQPQHF. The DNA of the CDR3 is TGTGCCAGCAGCTTAATCAAGGGTAGGGGAAATCAGCCCCAGCATTTT.

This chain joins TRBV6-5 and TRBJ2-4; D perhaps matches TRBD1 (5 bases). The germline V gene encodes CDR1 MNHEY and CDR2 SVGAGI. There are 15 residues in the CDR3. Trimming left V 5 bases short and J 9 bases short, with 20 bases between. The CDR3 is CASSPKGAASAIQYF. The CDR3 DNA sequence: TGTGCCAGCAGTCCCAAAGGGGCGGCATCCGCCATTCAGTACTTC.

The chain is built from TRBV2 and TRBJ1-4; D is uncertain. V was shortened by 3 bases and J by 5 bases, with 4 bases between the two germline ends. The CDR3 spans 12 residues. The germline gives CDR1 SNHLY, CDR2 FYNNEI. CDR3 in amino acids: CASSDENEKLFF. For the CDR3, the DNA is TGTGCCAGCAGTGATGAAAATGAAAAACTGTTTTTT.

CDR3 bases: TGCGCCAGCAGCTACGGGACAGGGTCGACCCCAGATACGCAGTATTTT. Translated: CASSYGTGSTPDTQYF. The chain links TRBV5-1 to TRBJ2-3, with 9 bases matching TRBD1. The CDR3 consists of 16 residues. Trimming at V came to 3 bases and at J to 4 bases, leaving 9 bases not matched to a gene. Germline V gene lookup returns CDR1 SGHRS and CDR2 YFSETQ.

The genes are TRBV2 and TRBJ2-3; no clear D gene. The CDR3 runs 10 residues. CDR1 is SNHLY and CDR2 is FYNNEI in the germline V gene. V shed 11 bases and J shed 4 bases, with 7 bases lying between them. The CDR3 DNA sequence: TGTGCCGTCAACCCAGATACGCAGTATTTT. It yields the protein CAVNPDTQYF.

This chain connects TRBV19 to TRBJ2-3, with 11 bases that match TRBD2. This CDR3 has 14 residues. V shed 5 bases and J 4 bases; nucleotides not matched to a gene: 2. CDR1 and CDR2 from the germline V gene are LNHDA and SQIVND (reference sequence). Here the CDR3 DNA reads TGTGCCAGTAGTCTACTAGCGGGAGCAGATACGCAGTATTTT. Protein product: CASSLLAGADTQYF.

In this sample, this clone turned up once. CDR3 bases: TGCGCCAGCAGCCACTCCCAAGGACAGAACTATGGCTACACCTTC. Residues: CASSHSQGQNYGYTF. This chain joins TRBV4-1 and TRBJ1-2; D is possibly TRBD1 (6 bases). Germline V gene sequence: CDR1 MGHRA, CDR2 YSYEKL. The V end was cut by 3 bases, the J end by 2 bases, with 13 bases between. CDR3 length equals 15 residues.

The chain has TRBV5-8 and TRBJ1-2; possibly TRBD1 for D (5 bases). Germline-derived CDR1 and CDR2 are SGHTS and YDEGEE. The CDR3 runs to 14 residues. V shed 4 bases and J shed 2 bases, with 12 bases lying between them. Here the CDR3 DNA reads TGTGCCAGCAGCCCTACAGGATTAAACTATGGCTACACCTTC. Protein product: CASSPTGLNYGYTF.

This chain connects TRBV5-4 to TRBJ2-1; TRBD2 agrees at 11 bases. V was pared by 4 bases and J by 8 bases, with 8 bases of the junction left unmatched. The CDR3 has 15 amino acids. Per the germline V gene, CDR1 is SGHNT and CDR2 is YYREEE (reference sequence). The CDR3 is CASSPRLAGRHEQFF. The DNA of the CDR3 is TGTGCCAGCAGCCCGCGACTAGCGGGGCGCCATGAGCAGTTCTTC.

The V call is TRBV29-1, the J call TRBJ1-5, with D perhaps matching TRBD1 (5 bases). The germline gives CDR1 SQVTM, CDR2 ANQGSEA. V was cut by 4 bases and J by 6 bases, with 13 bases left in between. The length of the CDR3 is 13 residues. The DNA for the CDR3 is TGCAGCGTTGCAGGGATCCCCACTCAGCCCCAGCATTTT. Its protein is CSVAGIPTQPQHF.

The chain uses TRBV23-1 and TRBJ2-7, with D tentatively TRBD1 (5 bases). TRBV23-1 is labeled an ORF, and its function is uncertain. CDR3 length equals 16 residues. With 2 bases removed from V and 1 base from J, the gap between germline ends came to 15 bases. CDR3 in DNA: TGCGCCAGCAGTCAAGGTTTCAGGGCCCAATCCTACGAGCAGTACTTC. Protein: CASSQGFRAQSYEQYF.

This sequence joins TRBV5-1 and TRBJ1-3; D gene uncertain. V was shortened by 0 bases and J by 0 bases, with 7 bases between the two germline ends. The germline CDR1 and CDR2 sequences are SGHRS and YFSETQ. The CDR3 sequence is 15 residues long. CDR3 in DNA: TGCGCCAGCAGCTTGGACCAGAGCTCTGGAAACACCATATATTTT. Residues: CASSLDQSSGNTIYF.

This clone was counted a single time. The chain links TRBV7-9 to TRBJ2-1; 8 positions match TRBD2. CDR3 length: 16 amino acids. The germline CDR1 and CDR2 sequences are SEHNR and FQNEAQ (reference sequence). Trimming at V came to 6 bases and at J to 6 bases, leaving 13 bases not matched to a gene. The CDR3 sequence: CASRPTSGGRPNEQFF. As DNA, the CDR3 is TGTGCCAGCAGGCCAACTAGCGGAGGGAGGCCCAATGAGCAGTTCTTC.

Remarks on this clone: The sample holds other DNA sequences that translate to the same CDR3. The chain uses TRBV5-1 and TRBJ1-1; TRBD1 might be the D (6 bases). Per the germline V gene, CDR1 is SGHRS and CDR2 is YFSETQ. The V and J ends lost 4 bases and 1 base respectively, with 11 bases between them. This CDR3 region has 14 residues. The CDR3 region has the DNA TGCGCCAGCAGCCCAGGACAGCCGAACACTGAAGCTTTCTTT. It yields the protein CASSPGQPNTEAFF.

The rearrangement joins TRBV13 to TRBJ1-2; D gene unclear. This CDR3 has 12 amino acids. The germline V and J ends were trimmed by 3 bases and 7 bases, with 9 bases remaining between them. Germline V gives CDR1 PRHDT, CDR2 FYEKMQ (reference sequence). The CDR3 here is CASSFKFSGYTF. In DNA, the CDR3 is TGTGCCAGCAGCTTTAAGTTTTCTGGCTACACCTTC.

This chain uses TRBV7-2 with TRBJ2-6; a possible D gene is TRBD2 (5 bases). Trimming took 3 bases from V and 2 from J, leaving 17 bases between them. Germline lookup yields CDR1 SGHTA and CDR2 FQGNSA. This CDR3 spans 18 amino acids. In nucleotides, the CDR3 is TGTGCCAGCAGCTTCCCTGAGGGTATAGGACCTGGGGCCAACGTCCTGACTTTC. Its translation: CASSFPEGIGPGANVLTF. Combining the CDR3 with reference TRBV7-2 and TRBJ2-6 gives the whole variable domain GAGVSQSPSNKVTEKGKDVELRCDPISGHTALYWYRQSLGQGLEFLIYFQGNSAPDKSGLPSDRFSAERTGGSVSTLTIQRTQQEDSAVYLCASSFPEGIGPGANVLTFGAGSRLTVL.

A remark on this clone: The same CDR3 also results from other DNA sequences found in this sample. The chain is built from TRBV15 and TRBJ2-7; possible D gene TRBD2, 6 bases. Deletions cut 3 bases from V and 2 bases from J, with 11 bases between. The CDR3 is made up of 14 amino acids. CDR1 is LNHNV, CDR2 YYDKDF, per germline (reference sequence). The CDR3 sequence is CATSRGGDAYEQYF. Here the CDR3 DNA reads TGTGCCACCAGCAGGGGAGGAGATGCCTACGAGCAGTACTTC.

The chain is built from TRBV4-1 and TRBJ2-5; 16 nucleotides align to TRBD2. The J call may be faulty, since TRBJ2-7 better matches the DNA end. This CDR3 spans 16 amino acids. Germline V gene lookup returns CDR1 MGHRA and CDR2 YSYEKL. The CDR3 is CASSQVGTSGRGEQYF. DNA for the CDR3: TGCGCCAGCAGCCAAGTAGGGACTAGCGGGAGGGGCGAGCAGTACTTC.

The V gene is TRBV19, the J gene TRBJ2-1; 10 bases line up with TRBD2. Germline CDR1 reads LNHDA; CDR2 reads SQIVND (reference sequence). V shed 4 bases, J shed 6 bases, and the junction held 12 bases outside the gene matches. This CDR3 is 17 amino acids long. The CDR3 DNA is TGTGCCAGTAGTACAAGAGAAGCGGGAGGGATGGTCAATGAGCAGTTCTTC. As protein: CASSTREAGGMVNEQFF.

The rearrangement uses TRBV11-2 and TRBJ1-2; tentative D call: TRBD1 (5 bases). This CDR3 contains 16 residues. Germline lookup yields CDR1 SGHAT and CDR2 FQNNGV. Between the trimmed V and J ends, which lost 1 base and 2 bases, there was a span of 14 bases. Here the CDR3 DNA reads TGTGCCAGCAGCTTAGGGCGCGGGCGGGGGAACTATGGCTACACCTTC. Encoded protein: CASSLGRGRGNYGYTF.

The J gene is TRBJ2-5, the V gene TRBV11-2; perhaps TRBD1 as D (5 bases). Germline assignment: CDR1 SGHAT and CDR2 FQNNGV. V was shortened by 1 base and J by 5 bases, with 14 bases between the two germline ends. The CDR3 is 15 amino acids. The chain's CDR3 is CASSLVLSGLETQYF. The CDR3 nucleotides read TGTGCCAGCAGCTTAGTCTTGTCAGGGTTGGAGACCCAGTACTTC.